This paragraph covers one T cell receptor beta chain sequence. Its antigen is not identified. MiXCR was run by TCRdb on the reads, yielding one entry per CDR3 protein. The sample consists of 900,000 to 950,000 distinct CDR3 sequences, more than 25% of them appearing once. The germline CDR1 and CDR2 sequences are LGHNA and YSLEER. V was pared by 5 bases and J by 2 bases, with 12 bases between. The CDR3 length is 15 residues. This sample stems from a study of T cell repertoires in cytomegalovirus infection. Background on the study: TCR beta signatures that were public indicated CMV infection and matching HLA type. Findings of the study overall: HLA-C-restricted, CMV-specific TCR beta clonotypes were dominant ex vivo.

This rearrangement joins TRBV4-3 to TRBJ2-2; D is ambiguous. This clonotype originated in a human donor in good health (CMV status not recorded). Some clones in this sample may be carry-over from other donors' samples. Sequencing was performed on cultured CD8+ T cells from PBMCs, taken from culture after CMV antigen stimulation. The CDR3 loop reads CASSYEQTNTGELFF. The CDR3 DNA reads TGCGCCAGCAGCTATGAACAGACAAACACCGGGGAGCTGTTTTTT.